This T cell receptor beta chain stems from a study of blood T cell repertoires in COVID-19. On the study more broadly: Samples of COVID-19 (acute and convalescent) were obtained from the United States, Italy and Spain. PBMCs, B-cell-depleted T cells, or T cells were the source of the cDNA or gDNA that made up the material.

Clinical history as reported by participants underpinned cohort assignment. V dropped 5 bases and J dropped 0 bases, with 14 bases sitting between them. CDR1 and CDR2 (germline): LGHDT, YNNKEL (reference sequence). CDR3 size: 16 residues. Per the original methods: Cell counts per sample came from amplifying reference gene primers. Only in-frame clones appear in the TCRdb table, and some are missing; sequencing was by immunoSEQ multiplex PCR. That table gives V, J and clone size, and the DNA gave D and trimming. The sample lists approximately 220,000 clones; roughly 85% were seen once. The specimen sequenced was PBMCs or T cells enriched from blood (not recorded which). This clonotype originated in a woman aged 35 to 49 with acute COVID-19. The rearrangement joins TRBV3-1 (or the pseudogene TRBV3-2) to TRBJ1-3; D is perhaps TRBD1 (5 bases). The CDR3 sequence: CASSREGGGSGNTIYF. In nucleotides, the CDR3 is TGTGCCAGCAGCAGAGAGGGCGGGGGCTCTGGAAACACCATATATTTT.